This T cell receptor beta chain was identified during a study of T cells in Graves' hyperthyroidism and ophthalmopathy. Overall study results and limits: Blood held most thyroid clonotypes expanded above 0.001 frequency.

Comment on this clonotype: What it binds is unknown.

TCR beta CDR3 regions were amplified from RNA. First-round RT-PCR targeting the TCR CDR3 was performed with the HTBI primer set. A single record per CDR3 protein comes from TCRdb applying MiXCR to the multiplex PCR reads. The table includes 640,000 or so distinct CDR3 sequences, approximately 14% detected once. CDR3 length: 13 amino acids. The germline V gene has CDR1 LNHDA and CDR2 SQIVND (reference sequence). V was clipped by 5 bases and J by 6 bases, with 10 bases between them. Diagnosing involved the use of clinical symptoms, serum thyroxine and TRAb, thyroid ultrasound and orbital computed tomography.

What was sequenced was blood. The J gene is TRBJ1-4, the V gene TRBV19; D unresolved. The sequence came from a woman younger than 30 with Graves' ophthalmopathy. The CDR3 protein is CASSFKWDEKLFF. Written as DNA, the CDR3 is TGTGCCAGTAGTTTCAAATGGGATGAAAAACTGTTTTTT.